This T cell receptor beta chain came from a study of early T cells in non-severe SARS-CoV-2 infection. This clonotype has a handful of counts. One entry per CDR3 protein, called by TCRdb with MiXCR from the 5' RACE reads. Among about 25,000 distinct CDR3 sequences listed, about 4.8% were seen once. This CDR3 has 13 residues. Trimming stripped 6 bases from V and 3 bases from J, with 12 bases between. Germline V lookup: CDR1 SNHLY, CDR2 FYNNEI. The material sequenced was whole blood. The sequence was collected from an adult who was a healthcare worker with PCR-confirmed SARS-CoV-2 infection or an uninfected control (not recorded which). The gene calls are TRBV2 and TRBJ2-7; the D is unclear. CDR3 nucleotide sequence: TGTGCCAGCAGATTCGGAACGAACTACGAGCAGTACTTC. It translates to CASRFGTNYEQYF.